This TCR beta chain was captured in a study of cytomegalovirus exposure and HLA in healthy donors (dated by TCRdb to the late 2010s). With respect to the entire study: According to an earlier analysis of around 600 of the donors, roughly 180 million T cells yielded over 90 million unique TCR beta sequences and more than 250 Gb of sequence data. To study patterns of TCR occurrence, a later analysis re-analyzed previously published TCR beta repertoires from hundreds of donors and added high-resolution HLA genotyping. Approximately 310 gigabases of sequencing data and tens of millions of unique TCR sequences were included in an early release covering 500 to 750 HLA-typed donors. The study combined high-throughput TCR immunosequencing, statistical association of individual TCRs with disease status, and machine learning to predict cytomegalovirus infection status. Several DR-DQ haplotypes were handled as single units for association and clustering, since linkage in the cohort was strong. A separate validation cohort of about 110 different subjects was used in addition to the approximately 700-subject first cohort. To decide whether each TCR beta V gene segment behaved as functional or pseudogenic, an earlier analysis of several hundred of the donors relied on high-throughput TCR beta sequencing. Donor age, sex, ethnicity and CMV serostatus were compiled together with the repertoire data. The later analysis used no new phenotypic data to find candidate immune exposures, relying instead on TCR beta sequences and their occurrence across donors. Typing coverage differed by locus: A, B, C, DRB1 and DQB1 were typed in about 620-630 donors, DQA1 in 522, DPA1 in 606, and DPB1 in approximately 450. Of the approximately 400 genotyped donors, roughly 85% fell in the genetic ancestry cluster associated with self-reported Caucasian donors. Genome-wide SNP genotypes for about 55% of the 666 donors were used in a later genetic analysis, which treated that subset as a discovery cohort. The T cell repertoires of 550 to 850 subjects were profiled by immunosequencing and related to cytomegalovirus serostatus. Among some 400 genotyped donors of the cohort, an average of about 240,000 unique TCR beta nucleotide sequences were sequenced per donor, about a sixth of them non-productive. Both class I and class II loci were covered by HLA typing, at four-digit resolution. Every discovery cohort repertoire had been produced on one sequencing platform. The study aimed to test whether signatures of past pathogen exposure could be identified by cataloging public T cell receptors. Overall study outcomes, separate from this receptor: The cohort was sequenced for TCR beta chains only, and without alpha or paired-chain data the features that could be detected were limited. Roughly uniform sequencing depth across donors was assumed in presence/absence analyses, although this assumption may not hold. The authors suggested that the approach could potentially be extended to other disease states and immunological phenotypes. A total of roughly 160 TCR beta chains were listed by the study as associated with cytomegalovirus. A later genetic analysis reported fewer N-insertions in productive TCRs among donors in an Asian-associated ancestry cluster than the approximately 670-donor mean. Because counts were too low, 15 to 20 rarely observed V segments, including chromosome 9 orphons, were excluded from the earlier analysis of 587 of the donors. A later analysis reported that several top co-occurrence clusters appeared linked to parvovirus B19, influenza, CMV and Epstein-Barr virus. In both the original and validation cohorts, the classifier was reported to diagnose cytomegalovirus status with high specificity and sensitivity. Most TCR sequences were observed very rarely across donors, whereas some public TCRs were present in many individuals. When HLA alleles, especially DR and DQ, strongly co-occurred, attributing TCR associations to individual alleles was difficult. The 87-base-pair reads could not distinguish some IMGT-functional V segments, including TRBV6-2 and TRBV6-3, so those segments were excluded. Because some donors lacked HLA typing at each locus, the association tests relied only on the typed subset. Immune exposure information for the cohort was limited to CMV serostatus. In an earlier analysis of approximately 590 of the donors, most TCR beta V segments appeared in productive rearrangements about 90% or about 30% of the time, broadly matching IMGT annotations. In a later analysis, HLA-associated TCR beta chains showed more clonal expansion and lower generation probabilities than non-associated chains that were equally common. Most CMV-associated TCR beta chains appeared to be HLA-restricted in a later analysis, and the HLA associations seemed to be driven largely by CMV exposure. A later analysis associated 15,000 to 20,000 TCR beta sequences with specific HLA alleles at a false discovery rate of 0.05. A group of highly shared sequence variants was considered likely to be a technical artifact of the sequencing pipeline. In vitro tests confirmed that a few of the cytomegalovirus-associated TCR beta chains recognize cytomegalovirus antigens. Linkage disequilibrium might explain the correlated functional status among segregating V segments, but an unknown experimental factor could not be excluded. In a later analysis, the rate of TCR association differed among HLA loci, with DRB1 alleles having the most associated TCRs and HLA-C alleles having the fewest. A further reported finding was that TCR beta sequences accurately predicted the HLA-A and HLA-B alleles for most subjects in the first cohort. An association between a missense DCLRE1C variant and V-gene and J-gene trimming of TCR beta chains was found in a later genetic analysis and replicated in an independent cohort.

Libraries were made using the immunoSEQ multiplex PCR assay. For the multiplex PCR, a mixture combining 60 forward primers for TCR Vbeta segments and 13 reverse primers for TCR Jbeta segments was used. A multiplex PCR assay on genomic DNA amplified the CDR3 region of rearranged TCR beta genes. On the Illumina HiSeq System, the amplified TCR beta libraries were sequenced as 87-base-pair reads. The study's processing was this. In a later analysis, about 80 million unique TCR beta chains were counted across the roughly 610 repertoires, and around 11 million of these chains were shared by at least two donors. Raw reads were error-corrected and collapsed into unique sequences by a nearest-neighbor algorithm in which closely related sequences were merged to remove PCR and sequencing errors. To assign V, D and J gene segments, CDR3 sequences were aligned to IMGT reference sequences. Each retained sequence needed at least a six-nucleotide match to both a V gene segment and a J gene segment. A rearrangement was called productive if the CDR3 had no stop codons and remained in frame with V and J, and every other rearrangement was called non-productive. Following IMGT convention, CDR3 was defined as the stretch from the second conserved V-encoded cysteine to the conserved J-encoded phenylalanine. Sequences without an unambiguous match to a single V gene segment were excluded from the earlier analysis of about 630 of the donors. In an earlier analysis of roughly 600 of the donors, a V segment was called functional when productive rearrangements were above 56.7%, and segregating when the standard deviation between donors exceeded 5%. A statistical classification framework was built for diagnosing cytomegalovirus status from the catalog of TCR beta chain sequences. In a later analysis, TCR nucleotide sequences were compared against IMGT/GENE-DB human TR gene sequences so that V and J genes could be assigned. Using the TCRdist pipeline, a later analysis assigned CDR3 sequences along with most-parsimonious VDJ recombination scenarios. In a later analysis, each TCR beta chain was defined by its CDR3 amino acid sequence together with its V-gene family, and reads lacking a unique V-gene family were excluded. In a later analysis, around 600 highly shared, low-generation-probability nucleotide sequences were removed to address suspected cross-contamination and a sequencing artifact. A later analysis calculated a clonal expansion index for each public chain from normalized within-repertoire ranks of inferred template counts. In a later analysis, generation probabilities were computed using a VDJ recombination model fitted to out-of-frame rearrangements, and the results were checked against IGoR. Hypergeometric tests were used in a later analysis to score TCR-TCR, TCR-HLA and TCR-CMV co-occurrence, with a repertoire-size bias correction applied to the TCR pairs. A later analysis estimated false discovery rates by permuting HLA or CMV assignments 20 times. A later analysis grouped co-occurring TCRs with DBSCAN, adding TCRdist sequence similarity when clustering within HLA-allele-positive subsets. Co-occurrence clustering excluded repertoires with fewer than 30,000 or more than 120,000 public chains, plus five with anomalous nucleotide sharing. TCRdb retrieved this table from immuneACCESS and kept in-frame rearrangements only. Not all clones are present; in checked studies, unresolved V genes account for under half, and no reason is known for the remainder. That table is the source of V, J and clone size, and D and trimming were worked out from the DNA. This sample gives roughly 100,000 clones in total; around three quarters of them show up just once. Approximately 4.3% of the sample is held by the ten biggest clonotypes.

A remark on this clone: Its recognized antigen is unknown. Base-call qualities are not available, and no considerably larger clone is one nucleotide away.

CDR1 and CDR2, per the germline V gene (reference sequence), are MNHNY and SVGAGI. Trimming removed 4 bases from V and 0 bases from J, leaving 7 bases between the germline ends. The CDR3 runs 13 amino acids, cysteine and phenylalanine included. Here the CDR3 DNA is all that survives: 39 bases in frame from base 1. The cohort was made up of several hundred healthy bone marrow donors. At the time of sampling, all cohort members were nominally healthy, though unrecorded immune exposures were likely present. The donor was CMV seropositive and belonged to the group of more than 250 seropositive cohort members. A peripheral blood sample was provided by each donor, and peripheral blood mononuclear cells were used for TCR beta sequencing. Genomic DNA was extracted from the blood cell samples with the Qiagen DNeasy Blood Extraction Kit.

This sequence originates from a man between 50 and 59 years old in good health and CMV-seropositive. Sequenced sample: PBMCs. The chain joins TRBV6-6 to TRBJ2-7, and perhaps TRBD1 as D gene, on 5 matching bases. The base sequence is TGTGCCAGCAGTTTAGGGGTCTCCTACGAGCAGTACTTC. This codes for CASSLGVSYEQYF.